This note documents a single T cell receptor (beta chain) sequence. Its binding antigen is unknown. Per-base qualities were not stored, and no clone one base away is much larger. From a lookup of the germline V gene, CDR1 and CDR2 are SNHLY and FYNNEI. From the cysteine through the phenylalanine, the CDR3 covers 14 amino acids. The read is trimmed to its CDR3 DNA, 42 bases read in frame from base 1. Between the V and J ends, shortened by 10 bases and 2 bases respectively, the junction contains 15 bases. These data are taken from a study of cytomegalovirus exposure and HLA in healthy donors (dated by TCRdb to about 2017). Describing the broader study: An earlier analysis of approximately 600 of the donors reported about 250 Gb of sequence data and 117 million unique TCR beta sequences from roughly 180 million T cells. About 300 gigabases of sequencing data and 70 million to 100 million unique TCR sequences were included in an early release covering several hundred HLA-typed donors. Among the approximately 400 genotyped donors, more than 70% belonged to the genetic ancestry cluster associated with self-reported Caucasian donors. The study was designed to test whether signatures of past pathogen exposure could be identified by cataloging public T cell receptors. The T cell repertoires of 550 to 850 subjects were profiled by immunosequencing and related to cytomegalovirus serostatus. A separate validation cohort of 100 to 150 different subjects was used in addition to the 666-subject first cohort. High-throughput TCR immunosequencing, statistical association of individual TCRs with disease status, and machine learning were combined to predict cytomegalovirus infection status. A later analysis re-examined previously published TCR beta repertoires from more than 650 donors and added high-resolution HLA genotyping to investigate patterns of TCR occurrence. Rather than drawing on any new phenotypic data, the later analysis identified candidate immune exposures from TCR beta sequences and the way those sequences occurred across donors. To decide whether each TCR beta V gene segment behaved as functional or pseudogenic, an earlier analysis of some 600 of the donors relied on high-throughput TCR beta sequencing. Donor age, sex, ethnicity and CMV serostatus were compiled together with the repertoire data. A later genetic analysis used genome-wide SNP genotypes for about 65% of the roughly 700 donors, treating that subset as a discovery cohort. Every discovery cohort repertoire had been produced on one sequencing platform. HLA typing covered class I and class II loci at four-digit resolution. The number of typed donors differed by locus: roughly 629-630 for A, B, C, DRB1 and DQB1; roughly 510 for DQA1; approximately 600 for DPA1; and around 470 for DPB1. Several DR-DQ haplotypes were handled as single units for association and clustering, since linkage in the cohort was strong. On average, roughly 240,000 unique TCR beta nucleotide sequences were sequenced per donor among several hundred genotyped donors of the cohort, with about 17% of those sequences being non-productive.

The cohort consisted of some 730 healthy bone marrow donors. At the time of sampling, all cohort members were nominally healthy, though unrecorded immune exposures were likely present. The donor tested CMV seronegative and was one of the 352 seronegative cohort members. Each donor provided a peripheral blood sample, and peripheral blood mononuclear cells were used for TCR beta sequencing. The Qiagen DNeasy Blood Extraction Kit was used to extract genomic DNA from the blood cell samples. The method was the immunoSEQ multiplex PCR assay. For the multiplex PCR, a mixture combining 60 forward primers for TCR Vbeta segments and 13 reverse primers for TCR Jbeta segments was used. The CDR3 region of rearranged TCR beta genes was amplified from genomic DNA with a multiplex PCR assay. The amplified TCR beta libraries were sequenced on the Illumina HiSeq System as 87-base-pair reads. The original methods were these. Across the 600 to 700 repertoires, a later analysis counted roughly 84 million unique TCR beta chains, about 10 million of which were shared by at least two donors. To remove PCR and sequencing errors, raw reads were error-corrected and collapsed into unique sequences using a nearest-neighbor algorithm that merged closely related sequences. V, D and J gene segments were assigned by aligning CDR3 sequences to IMGT reference sequences. For a sequence to be retained, a match of at least six nucleotides was required to both a V gene segment and a J gene segment. A rearrangement counted as productive if the CDR3 had no stop codons and remained in frame with V and J, and every other rearrangement counted as non-productive. Following IMGT convention, CDR3 was defined as the stretch from the second conserved V-encoded cysteine to the conserved J-encoded phenylalanine. Sequences without an unambiguous match to a single V gene segment were excluded from the earlier analysis of almost 600 of the donors. An earlier analysis of some 610 of the donors called V segments functional above 56.7% productive rearrangements and segregating when the between-donor standard deviation exceeded 5%. To diagnose cytomegalovirus status from the catalog of TCR beta chain sequences, a statistical classification framework was built. V and J gene assignment, in a later analysis, came from comparing TCR nucleotide sequences with IMGT/GENE-DB human TR gene sequences. The TCRdist pipeline was used in a later analysis to assign CDR3 sequences and most-parsimonious VDJ recombination scenarios. A later analysis defined each TCR beta chain by its CDR3 amino acid sequence plus V-gene family, and excluded reads lacking a unique V-gene family. As a way to deal with suspected cross-contamination and a sequencing artifact, a later analysis dropped 592 nucleotide sequences that were highly shared and had low generation probability. A later analysis calculated a clonal expansion index for each public chain from normalized within-repertoire ranks of inferred template counts. In a later analysis, generation probabilities were computed with a VDJ recombination model fitted to out-of-frame rearrangements, and the resulting probabilities were checked against IGoR. A later analysis scored TCR-TCR, TCR-HLA and TCR-CMV co-occurrence with hypergeometric tests, applying a repertoire-size bias correction to TCR pairs. In a later analysis, false discovery rates were estimated by permuting HLA or CMV assignments 20 times. In a later analysis, co-occurring TCRs were grouped using DBSCAN, with TCRdist sequence similarity added in when clustering inside HLA-allele-positive subsets. Repertoires with fewer than 30,000 or more than 120,000 public chains, plus five repertoires with anomalous nucleotide sharing, were excluded from co-occurrence clustering. Entries here come from immuneACCESS through TCRdb and include only in-frame sequences with V and J called. Some clones fail to appear in such tables; in the studies checked, an unresolved V gene covers under half of the shortfall, and the cause of the remainder is unknown. V and J calls and clone size are copied from that table; D and trimming were computed from the DNA. The sample includes 110,000 to 150,000 clones, with 84% observed a single time. More than 2% of the sample goes to the ten largest clones.

What the research found in general, with its limitations: A further reported finding was that TCR beta sequences accurately predicted the HLA-A and HLA-B alleles for most subjects in the first cohort. In a later genetic analysis, fewer N-insertions in productive TCRs were reported among donors in an Asian-associated ancestry cluster than the roughly 700-donor mean. In a later analysis, some 18,000 TCR beta sequences were associated with specific HLA alleles at a false discovery rate of 0.05. Some IMGT-functional V segments, including TRBV6-2 and TRBV6-3, could not be told apart with the 87-base-pair reads, so those segments were excluded. In a later analysis, the rate of TCR association differed among HLA loci, with DRB1 alleles having the most associated TCRs and HLA-C alleles having the fewest. For the cohort, immune exposure information was limited to CMV serostatus. In vitro tests confirmed that a few of the cytomegalovirus-associated TCR beta chains recognize cytomegalovirus antigens. In the study, 150 to 200 TCR beta chains were listed as associated with cytomegalovirus. A cluster of highly shared sequence variants was judged likely to be a technical artifact of the sequencing pipeline. Assigning TCR associations to individual alleles was difficult when HLA alleles, especially DR and DQ, strongly co-occurred. According to a later analysis, parvovirus B19, influenza, CMV and Epstein-Barr virus appeared linked to several top co-occurrence clusters. In an earlier analysis of fewer than 750 of the donors, most TCR beta V segments were observed in productive rearrangements about 90% or about 30% of the time, broadly matching IMGT annotations. Most TCR sequences were seen in very few donors, while some public TCRs were found in many individuals. Because HLA typing was unavailable for some donors at each locus, only the typed subset was used in association tests. According to a later analysis, most CMV-associated TCR beta chains appeared to be HLA-restricted, and the HLA associations seemed to be driven largely by CMV exposure. The earlier analysis of 587 of the donors excluded 15 to 20 rarely observed V segments, including chromosome 9 orphons, because counts were too low. Compared with equally common non-associated chains, HLA-associated TCR beta chains in a later analysis were more clonally expanded and had lower generation probabilities. Correlated functional status among segregating V segments might be attributable to linkage disequilibrium, but an unknown experimental factor could not be ruled out. A later genetic analysis associated a missense DCLRE1C variant with V-gene and J-gene trimming of TCR beta chains, and an independent cohort replicated the association. This cohort had only TCR beta chains sequenced, and the lack of alpha or paired-chain data limited which features could be detected. Cytomegalovirus status was reported to be diagnosed by the classifier with high specificity and sensitivity in both the original and validation cohorts. The authors suggested that the approach could potentially be extended to other disease states and immunological phenotypes. Roughly uniform sequencing depth across donors was assumed in presence/absence analyses, although this assumption may not hold.

The receptor was derived from a boy younger than 10 in good health and CMV-seronegative. The sequence is built from TRBV2 and TRBJ2-1, with no reliable assignment of the D segment. Sequenced material: PBMCs. The DNA sequence follows: TGTGCCACGGAGAACCTACCAACCTACAATGAGCAGTTCTTC. This encodes CATENLPTYNEQFF. With all but the CDR3 taken from the reference TRBV2 and TRBJ2-1 genes, the full variable domain is: EPEVTQTPSHQVTQMGQEVILRCVPISNHLYFYWYRQILGQKVEFLVSFYNNEISEKSEIFDDQFSVERPDGSNFTLKIRSTKLEDSAMYFCATENLPTYNEQFFGPGTRLTVL.